This TCR beta chain appears in the sequencing data of a study of identical twins. The sample holds a few counts of this clonotype. Its antigen is unidentified. The junction departs from germline at one end; a sequencing error may be responsible. Each CDR3 protein is one row after TCRdb ran MiXCR on the 5' RACE reads. The profile shows hundreds of thousands of distinct CDR3 sequences, 8.5% to 9% of them singletons. Germline V lookup: CDR1 SSHAT, CDR2 FNYEAQ (reference sequence). The CDR3 extends over 14 amino acids. Study observations and caveats: High-abundance cord blood beta clonotypes had fewer insertions; memory repertoires showed none. Among monozygotic twins, out-of-frame TCR alpha sharing exceeded what models predicted. Possibly, invariant MAIT and iNKT cells partly confounded zero-insertion analyses.

These data are also associated with another study on yellow fever vaccine responses in identical twins.

V usage is TRBV7-7 and J usage is TRBJ2-1; D is ambiguous. Sequencing input: PBMCs. The receptor was isolated from a woman younger than 35 in good health. The CDR3 here is CASSPTNLRNEQFF. The CDR3 DNA sequence: TGTGCTAGCAGCCCCACGAACCTTAGGAATGAGCAGTTCTTC. The whole variable domain, remainder taken from reference TRBV7-7 and TRBJ2-1, is GAGVSQSPRYKVTKRGQDVTLRCDPISSHATLYWYQQALGQGPEFLTYFNYEAQPDKSGLPSDRFSAERPEGSISTLTIQRTEQRDSAMYRCASSPTNLRNEQFFGPGTRLTVL.